The 10 T cell receptor beta chains below were found in one sample sequenced in a study of T cells in Graves' hyperthyroidism and ophthalmopathy. TCR beta CDR3 region amplification was performed from RNA transcripts. RT-PCR in the first round (using the HTBI primer set) targeted the TCR CDR3. TCRdb re-derived calls from the multiplex PCR reads in MiXCR, one entry per CDR3 protein. The sample consists of roughly 500,000 distinct CDR3 sequences, 20% to 25% of them appearing once. Sequenced: blood. The receptors shown here come from a woman in her 70s with Graves' ophthalmopathy.

This clonotype appeared many times. The genes are TRBV7-9 and TRBJ2-2, with D perhaps matching TRBD1 or TRBD2 (5 bases each). V shed 0 bases and J shed 4 bases, with 9 bases lying between them. Germline V gene sequence: CDR1 SEHNR, CDR2 FQNEAQ (reference sequence). The CDR3 extends over 15 amino acids. The CDR3 sequence is CASSLAGTRTGELFF. In DNA form, the CDR3 reads TGTGCCAGCAGCTTAGCAGGGACGCGCACCGGGGAGCTGTTTTTT.

A single count supports this clonotype. The V call is TRBV18, the J call TRBJ2-3; 9 bases match TRBD2. Germline lookup yields CDR1 KGHSH and CDR2 LQKENI. The CDR3 has 16 residues. The V segment lost 1 base and the J segment 4 bases; nucleotides outside the gene matches: 6. CDR3 sequence: CASSPLAGDPPDTQYF. The CDR3 DNA reads TGTGCCAGCTCACCACTAGCGGGAGACCCCCCAGATACGCAGTATTTT.

The chain links TRBV5-5 to TRBJ1-3; D not resolved. The germline V and J ends were trimmed by 0 bases and 2 bases, with 6 bases remaining between them. Looked up from germline, CDR1 is SGHKS and CDR2 is YYEKEE (reference sequence). This CDR3 contains 14 residues. CDR3 nucleotides: TGTGCCAGCAGCTTGGAGGCCCCTGGAAACACCATATATTTT. Translating it yields CASSLEAPGNTIYF. Combining the CDR3 with reference TRBV5-5 and TRBJ1-3 gives the whole variable domain DAGVTQSPTHLIKTRGQQVTLRCSPISGHKSVSWYQQVLGQGPQFIFQYYEKEERGRGNFPDRFSARQFPNYSSELNVNALLLGDSALYLCASSLEAPGNTIYFGEGSWLTVV.

The CDR3 protein is CASSLGSRRSSYEQYF. Here the CDR3 DNA reads TGTGCCAGCAGCTTAGGAAGCCGAAGGAGCTCCTACGAGCAGTACTTC. This sequence joins TRBV11-2 and TRBJ2-7; D gene unclear. The CDR3 contains 16 residues. Trimming removed 1 base at V and 0 bases at J, with 13 bases between. Germline assignment: CDR1 SGHAT and CDR2 FQNNGV.

This clonotype turned up a few times. The V and J genes are TRBV4-1 and TRBJ1-1; TRBD1 matches at 7 bases. This CDR3 is 16 amino acids long. CDR1 is MGHRA, CDR2 YSYEKL, per germline. Trimming at V came to 3 bases and at J to 0 bases, leaving 7 bases not matched to a gene. The CDR3 coding sequence is TGCGCCAGCAGCCACGAGGGCGGGACAGTGAACACTGAAGCTTTCTTT. Residues: CASSHEGGTVNTEAFF.

The chain joins TRBV15 to TRBJ2-2; 9 positions match TRBD2. The V segment lost 5 bases and the J segment 7 bases; nucleotides outside the gene matches: 8. This CDR3 region has 15 residues. CDR1 and CDR2 (germline): LNHNV, YYDKDF (reference sequence). CDR3 sequence: CATSGIAGEVGELFF. The CDR3 DNA follows: TGTGCCACCAGCGGGATAGCGGGAGAGGTCGGGGAGCTGTTTTTT.

This clonotype was seen more than once but under ten times. The V and J genes are TRBV30 and TRBJ1-3; TRBD1 matches at 11 bases. V trimming: 2 bases; J trimming: 4 bases; junction bases outside the gene matches: 1. The CDR3 totals 14 residues. Looked up from germline, CDR1 is GTSNPN and CDR2 is SVGIG (reference sequence). The CDR3 loop reads CAWSRTGGGNTIYF. Here the CDR3 DNA reads TGTGCCTGGAGTCGGACAGGGGGCGGAAACACCATATATTTT.

This clonotype was counted between two and nine times. This rearrangement joins TRBV20-1 to TRBJ1-1, with D unclear. This CDR3 has 13 amino acids. Trimming removed 5 bases from V and 1 base from J, with 11 bases in between. CDR1 and CDR2 (germline): DFQATT, SNEGSKA (reference sequence). CDR3 DNA sequence: TGCAGTGCTTGCAAGACCTGGAACACTGAAGCTTTCTTT. Translating gives CSACKTWNTEAFF.

The CDR3 nucleotides are TGTGCCAGCAGCACCGGGACAGGGCAGGGAAACACCATATATTTT. Amino acids: CASSTGTGQGNTIYF. This chain uses TRBV7-8 with TRBJ1-3; 9 bases agree with TRBD1. Unmatched junction bases numbered 6, after V lost 5 bases and J lost 4 bases. The CDR3 has 15 residues. The germline V gene has CDR1 SGHVS and CDR2 FQNEAQ. Together with reference TRBV7-8 and TRBJ1-3, the CDR3 gives the full variable domain: GAGVSQSPRYKVAKRGQDVALRCDPISGHVSLFWYQQALGQGPEFLTYFQNEAQLDKSGLPSDRFFAERPEGSVSTLKIQRTQQEDSAVYLCASSTGTGQGNTIYFGEGSWLTVV.

This clonotype was found many times. This CDR3 reads CASSSDSNTEAFF. In DNA form, the CDR3 reads TGTGCCAGCAGTTCGGACAGTAACACTGAAGCTTTCTTT. The V call is TRBV6-2 or TRBV6-3, the J call TRBJ1-1, with D possibly TRBD1 on 6 matching bases. Trimming left V 4 bases short and J 2 bases short, with 8 bases between. CDR1 MNHEY and CDR2 SVGEGT come from the germline V gene. This CDR3 is built from 13 residues.